The 21 T cell receptor beta chains below come from one sample, sequenced in a study of blood T cell repertoires in COVID-19. The method was immunoSEQ multiplex PCR; TCRdb's version includes in-frame clones alone and lacks a portion of them. The sample carries 200,000 to 300,000 clones, approximately 86% recorded once. The source material was peripheral blood. All receptors come from a woman aged 55-69 years with COVID-19, enrolled during active disease.

This clone was seen only a few times. This chain links TRBV28 with TRBJ1-5, with TRBD1 matching over 9 bases. The germline gives CDR1 MDHEN, CDR2 SYDVKM. This CDR3 has 15 amino acids. After removal of 7 bases from V and 6 bases from J, the junction contained 10 bases not matched to a gene. CDR3 in amino acids: CASIRDGTGLQPQHF. The CDR3 DNA follows: TGTGCCAGCATCCGGGACGGGACAGGGCTTCAGCCCCAGCATTTT.

The chain has TRBV19 and TRBJ1-5; D is possibly TRBD1 (5 bases). Between the trimmed V and J ends, which lost 4 bases and 3 bases, there was a span of 16 bases. Germline CDR1 and CDR2: LNHDA and SQIVND (reference sequence). This CDR3 comprises 16 residues. The CDR3 here is CASSTGTPSSNQPQHF. CDR3 DNA sequence: TGTGCCAGTAGTACCGGGACTCCGAGTTCCAATCAGCCCCAGCATTTT.

This chain connects TRBV2 to TRBJ1-4; 9 nucleotides agree with TRBD1. Unmatched junction bases numbered 10, after V lost 7 bases and J lost 7 bases. This CDR3 spans 15 amino acids. Germline assignment: CDR1 SNHLY and CDR2 FYNNEI. In DNA, the CDR3 is TGTGCCAGCACCAGGGACAGGGCTGAGGGTGAAAAACTGTTTTTT. Translating it yields CASTRDRAEGEKLFF. Full variable domain (missing parts from reference TRBV2 and TRBJ1-4): EPEVTQTPSHQVTQMGQEVILRCVPISNHLYFYWYRQILGQKVEFLVSFYNNEISEKSEIFDDQFSVERPDGSNFTLKIRSTKLEDSAMYFCASTRDRAEGEKLFFGSGTQLSVL.

This chain joins TRBV30 and TRBJ1-6; perhaps TRBD1 as D (5 bases). The CDR3 runs 15 residues. CDR1 and CDR2 (germline): GTSNPN, SVGIG (reference sequence). V dropped 3 bases and J dropped 6 bases, with 15 bases sitting between them. DNA of the CDR3: TGTGCCTGGAGGGGGCAGGGTATTGGTAATTCACCCCTCCACTTT. Its protein is CAWRGQGIGNSPLHF.

About this clone: Other DNA sequences in this specimen translate into the identical CDR3. This CDR3 is CASSVGTANYGYTF. CDR3 in DNA: TGTGCCAGCAGCGTAGGGACAGCTAACTATGGCTACACCTTC. The chain is built from TRBV9 and TRBJ1-2, with a possible D match to TRBD1 (6 bases). The CDR3 consists of 14 residues. CDR1 is SGDLS, CDR2 YYNGEE, per germline. Trimming took 0 bases from V and 0 from J, leaving 6 bases between them.

This chain joins TRBV12-5 and TRBJ1-2; D call uncertain. CDR3 length: 13 residues. V was clipped by 2 bases and J by 2 bases, with 6 bases between them. CDR1 LGHNT and CDR2 FRNRAP come from the germline V gene. The CDR3 nucleotides read TGTGCTAGTGGTTTGACAGCAAACTATGGCTACACCTTC. Translation: CASGLTANYGYTF. Variable domain in full (rest from reference TRBV12-5 and TRBJ1-2): DARVTQTPRHKVTEMGQEVTMRCQPILGHNTVFWYRQTMMQGLELLAYFRNRAPLDDSGMPKDRFSAEMPDATLATLKIQPSEPRDSAVYFCASGLTANYGYTFGSGTRLTVV.

The chain uses TRBV11-1 and TRBJ2-7; D is perhaps TRBD1 (5 bases). Trimming took off 5 bases at V and 2 bases at J, with 13 bases between the two ends. The CDR3 sequence is 14 residues long. From germline, CDR1 is SGHAT and CDR2 FQDESV (reference sequence). In DNA form, the CDR3 reads TGTGCCAGCAGCCCGAGACAGAGAACCTACGAGCAGTACTTC. It specifies CASSPRQRTYEQYF.

The rearrangement links TRBV6-5 to TRBJ1-2; possible D gene TRBD1, 5 bases. CDR1 is MNHEY, CDR2 SVGAGI, per germline. This CDR3 is 16 amino acids long. The ends were cut back, 2 bases at V and 4 bases at J, with 17 bases in the middle. The DNA for the CDR3 is TGTGCCAGCAGTTACGGCGGGGTTCAGACAGTCTATGGCTACACCTTC. As protein: CASSYGGVQTVYGYTF.

This chain joins TRBV19 and TRBJ1-1; TRBD1 aligns across 9 bases. J gave up 1 base and V 5 bases, and 5 bases lay outside the gene matches. CDR1 and CDR2 from the germline V gene are LNHDA and SQIVND (reference sequence). CDR3 length: 15 amino acids. CDR3 nucleotide sequence: TGTGCCAGTAGTGAACAGGGGGCGGGGAACACTGAAGCTTTCTTT. As protein: CASSEQGAGNTEAFF. Variable domain in full (rest from reference TRBV19 and TRBJ1-1): DGGITQSPKYLFRKEGQNVTLSCEQNLNHDAMYWYRQDPGQGLRLIYYSQIVNDFQKGDIAEGYSVSREKKESFPLTVTSAQKNPTAFYLCASSEQGAGNTEAFFGQGTRLTVV.

The chain employs TRBV28 and TRBJ1-4; 7 nucleotides align to TRBD1. V was clipped by 4 bases and J by 0 bases; unmatched bases: 8. The CDR3 sequence is 17 residues long. The germline CDR1 and CDR2 sequences are MDHEN and SYDVKM. The CDR3 reads CASSSGQLTATNEKLFF. The CDR3, as DNA: TGTGCCAGCAGTTCGGGACAGCTCACCGCAACTAATGAAAAACTGTTTTTT. The full variable domain, in which reference TRBV28 and TRBJ1-4 provide the parts outside the CDR3, is DVKVTQSSRYLVKRTGEKVFLECVQDMDHENMFWYRQDPGLGLRLIYFSYDVKMKEKGDIPEGYSVSREKKERFSLILESASTNQTSMYLCASSSGQLTATNEKLFFGSGTQLSVL.

V and J are TRBV11-3 and TRBJ2-7, with 8 bases matching TRBD1. V was pared by 5 bases and J by 0 bases, with 3 bases of the junction left unmatched. This CDR3 comprises 14 residues. From germline, CDR1 is SGHNT and CDR2 YENEEA. The DNA for the CDR3 is TGTGCCAGCAGCACGGGACAGGACTCCTACGAGCAGTACTTC. It translates to CASSTGQDSYEQYF.

The chain employs TRBV3-1 (or the pseudogene TRBV3-2) and TRBJ2-3; 7 bases fit TRBD1. Germline CDR1 and CDR2: LGHDT and YNNKEL (reference sequence). This CDR3 contains 15 residues. Trimming at V came to 4 bases and at J to 4 bases, leaving 8 bases not matched to a gene. The CDR3 is CASSRQGKASDTQYF. In DNA form, the CDR3 reads TGTGCCAGCAGCCGACAGGGTAAAGCCTCAGATACGCAGTATTTT.

This chain links TRBV28 with TRBJ2-2; maybe TRBD1 (5 bases). CDR1 is MDHEN and CDR2 is SYDVKM in the germline V gene. Trimming pared 4 bases from V and 5 bases from J, leaving 11 bases between. The CDR3 is made up of 14 amino acids. CDR3 sequence reads: CASSWTRSTGELFF. The CDR3, as DNA: TGTGCCAGCAGTTGGACAAGATCAACCGGGGAGCTGTTTTTT.

This chain joins TRBV19 and TRBJ1-6; 7 bases fit TRBD1. The germline V gene encodes CDR1 LNHDA and CDR2 SQIVND (reference sequence). The trim removed 6 bases at V and 7 bases at J, leaving 6 bases unmatched. This CDR3 is built from 14 residues. CDR3 residues: CASSMDRWNSPLHF. For the CDR3, the DNA is TGTGCCAGTAGCATGGACAGGTGGAATTCACCCCTCCACTTT.

V usage is TRBV30 and J usage is TRBJ2-7; D might be TRBD1 (5 bases). This CDR3 has 12 amino acids. Germline CDR1 and CDR2: GTSNPN and SVGIG (reference sequence). V lost 1 base and J 3 bases, leaving 7 bases between the germline ends. The CDR3 protein is CAWSGRGYEQYF. CDR3 DNA: TGTGCCTGGAGTGGAAGGGGCTACGAGCAGTACTTC.

The J gene is TRBJ2-7, the V gene TRBV28; D gene uncertain. This CDR3 comprises 15 residues. Trimming shortened V by 5 bases and J by 0 bases, and 14 bases separated the two germline ends. Germline lookup yields CDR1 MDHEN and CDR2 SYDVKM. The CDR3 DNA reads TGTGCCAGCAGTCCTGGCACGCACCACTCCTACGAGCAGTACTTC. This gives the protein CASSPGTHHSYEQYF.

This clone occurred many times. J is TRBJ2-1 and V is TRBV30; 8 nucleotides match TRBD2. The V gene's germline CDR1 is GTSNPN and CDR2 SVGIG (reference sequence). With 3 bases clipped from V and 4 bases from J, the junction kept 5 bases outside the gene matches. The CDR3 loop spans 14 amino acids. The CDR3 DNA is TGTGCCTGGAGGGGCGGGAGGATTTACAATGAGCAGTTCTTC. It translates to CAWRGGRIYNEQFF.

The chain employs TRBV7-9 and TRBJ1-6; D might be TRBD1 (5 bases). The ends were cut back, 5 bases at V and 5 bases at J, with 16 bases in the middle. CDR1 is SEHNR and CDR2 is FQNEAQ in the germline V gene (reference sequence). This CDR3 is built from 16 residues. The CDR3 nucleotides are TGTGCCAGCAGCCGAAGCGGGACGGGAAATAATTCACCCCTCCACTTT. Translated, it gives CASSRSGTGNNSPLHF.

J is TRBJ1-2 and V is TRBV4-1, with 9 bases matching TRBD1. CDR1 is MGHRA, CDR2 YSYEKL, per germline. The CDR3 is made up of 15 amino acids. V was clipped by 1 base and J by 4 bases; unmatched bases: 4. In nucleotides, the CDR3 is TGCGCCAGCAGCCAAGCCCGGGGACAGGGCTATGGCTACACCTTC. As protein: CASSQARGQGYGYTF.

The chain has TRBV6-5 and TRBJ1-2, with no clear D. V was cut by 7 bases and J by 14 bases, with 17 bases left in between. Per the germline V gene, CDR1 is MNHEY and CDR2 is SVGAGI. This CDR3 comprises 11 residues. The CDR3 nucleotides read TGTGCCAGCAATCGAAGGACTCCCCGGACCTTC. It encodes CASNRRTPRTF.

The J gene is TRBJ2-3, the V gene TRBV7-9, with a possible D match to TRBD2 (6 bases). The CDR3 consists of 15 residues. CDR1 is SEHNR and CDR2 is FQNEAQ in the germline V gene (reference sequence). Deletions cut 1 base from V and 1 base from J, with 9 bases between. This chain's CDR3 is CASSLGGTGTDTQYF. As DNA, the CDR3 is TGTGCCAGCAGCTTAGGCGGGACGGGCACAGATACGCAGTATTTT.